Below are 22 T cell receptor beta chains sequenced from a single sample in a study of spatial heterogeneity in lung cancer. Time point defined: blood at routine non-recurrence follow-up after resection. MiXCR was run by TCRdb on the 5' RACE reads, yielding one entry per CDR3 protein. The profile covers roughly 70,000 distinct CDR3 sequences, with nearly 9% appearing a single time and 1.9% taken by the ten largest. Sequenced here: PBMCs, sampled at follow-up. The receptors here all came from a female donor with early-stage non-small cell lung cancer.

This clonotype was recorded at least ten times. The chain carries TRBV20-1 and TRBJ2-1, with D perhaps TRBD2 (5 bases). Germline-derived CDR1 and CDR2 are DFQATT and SNEGSKA (reference sequence). V lost 3 bases, J lost 3 bases, and 21 bases lay in between. The CDR3 sequence is 17 residues long. The CDR3 coding sequence is TGCAGTGCTAGGTTATCTTTGTATGGAGGAAGCTACAATGAGCAGTTCTTC. It encodes CSARLSLYGGSYNEQFF.

This clonotype was seen repeatedly, ten times or more. V and J are TRBV11-2 and TRBJ2-5, with D possibly being TRBD1 (7 bases). V was pared by 6 bases and J by 5 bases, with 25 bases between. This CDR3 comprises 17 residues. The V gene's germline CDR1 is SGHAT and CDR2 FQNNGV. The chain's CDR3 is CASRKGGLSARGETQYF. CDR3 sequence (DNA): TGTGCCAGCAGAAAAGGGGGACTCAGCGCCAGGGGGGAGACCCAGTACTTC.

This clonotype was seen a few times. The V gene is TRBV20-1, the J gene TRBJ1-1, with D perhaps matching TRBD1 (5 bases). The CDR3 consists of 16 residues. V gave up 0 bases and J gave up 1 base, with 15 bases separating them. The V gene's germline CDR1 is DFQATT and CDR2 SNEGSKA (reference sequence). Written as DNA, the CDR3 is TGCAGTGCTAGAGAATTGGGGGTATTTTCGAACACTGAAGCTTTCTTT. Residues: CSARELGVFSNTEAFF.

This clonotype was observed many times. The CDR3 reads CSARAHGGTGELFF. The DNA of the CDR3 is TGCAGTGCTAGAGCGCATGGAGGCACCGGGGAGCTGTTTTTT. This chain links TRBV20-1 with TRBJ2-2; maybe TRBD2 (5 bases). The V gene's germline CDR1 is DFQATT and CDR2 SNEGSKA (reference sequence). The CDR3 has 14 residues. The V and J ends lost 1 base and 4 bases respectively, with 10 bases between them.

This clonotype has a count of ten or more. This chain connects TRBV29-1 to TRBJ1-6, with TRBD1 identical over 8 bases. The CDR3 is 14 residues long. V lost 6 bases, J lost 8 bases, and 9 bases stayed unmatched. Germline V gives CDR1 SQVTM, CDR2 ANQGSEA. The DNA of the CDR3 is TGCAGCGTGCAAACCGGGACAGGAGATTCACCCCTCCACTTT. Its translation: CSVQTGTGDSPLHF.

The gene calls are TRBV2 and TRBJ1-5, with D maybe TRBD1 (5 bases). This CDR3 spans 15 amino acids. V was cut by 5 bases and J by 2 bases, with 13 bases left in between. CDR1 SNHLY and CDR2 FYNNEI come from the germline V gene. The chain's CDR3 is CASSTGPSGNQPQHF. As DNA, the CDR3 is TGTGCCAGCAGTACAGGTCCCTCCGGCAATCAGCCCCAGCATTTT.

This clonotype appeared many times. The chain has TRBV2 and TRBJ1-5, with D perhaps matching TRBD1 (5 bases). Trimming pared 8 bases from V and 2 bases from J, leaving 13 bases between. This CDR3 is built from 14 residues. CDR1 is SNHLY and CDR2 is FYNNEI in the germline V gene. The CDR3 sequence is CASLRDGGNQPQHF. The CDR3 bases are TGTGCCAGCCTTAGGGACGGGGGCAATCAGCCCCAGCATTTT. Full variable domain (outside the CDR3, taken from reference TRBV2 and TRBJ1-5): EPEVTQTPSHQVTQMGQEVILRCVPISNHLYFYWYRQILGQKVEFLVSFYNNEISEKSEIFDDQFSVERPDGSNFTLKIRSTKLEDSAMYFCASLRDGGNQPQHFGDGTRLSIL.

This clonotype was seen at least ten times. This chain connects TRBV25-1 to TRBJ2-1, with D possibly matching TRBD1 (6 bases). This CDR3 has 15 residues. The germline V and J ends were trimmed by 7 bases and 9 bases, with 22 bases remaining between them. CDR1 is MGHDK, CDR2 SYGVNS, per germline. The CDR3 DNA reads TGTGCCAGCAAAACGACAGGTTACCCTTGGGGTGAGCAGTTCTTC. Translation gives CASKTTGYPWGEQFF.

V is TRBV7-9 and J is TRBJ2-1, with TRBD2 identical over 13 bases. V gave up 4 bases and J gave up 2 bases; unmatched junction bases: 11. CDR1 SEHNR and CDR2 FQNEAQ come from the germline V gene (reference sequence). The CDR3 totals 19 residues. CDR3 nucleotide sequence: TGTGCCAGCAGCTCGGTAAAGGGACTAGCGGGGTCTGCCTACAATGAGCAGTTCTTC. This gives the protein CASSSVKGLAGSAYNEQFF. The variable domain in full, with the rest retrieved from reference TRBV7-9 and TRBJ2-1, is DTGVSQNPRHKITKRGQNVTFRCDPISEHNRLYWYRQTLGQGPEFLTYFQNEAQLEKSRLLSDRFSAERPKGSFSTLEIQRTEQGDSAMYLCASSSVKGLAGSAYNEQFFGPGTRLTVL.

This clonotype was seen only a few times. The chain combines TRBV13 with TRBJ2-1; no clear D gene. The V and J ends lost 1 base and 9 bases respectively, with 16 bases between them. The CDR3 runs to 15 residues. Germline V gene sequence: CDR1 PRHDT, CDR2 FYEKMQ (reference sequence). Here the CDR3 reads CASSLDLYVGGEQFF. The CDR3 DNA sequence: TGTGCCAGCAGCTTAGACCTTTACGTCGGCGGTGAGCAGTTCTTC.

This clonotype was seen only a few times. CDR3 bases: TGCAGTGCCACACTAGCGGAGACCCAGTACTTC. Its translation is CSATLAETQYF. V gene TRBV20-1 combines with J gene TRBJ2-5; 7 bases align to TRBD2. The CDR3 is 11 amino acids. Germline-derived CDR1 and CDR2 are DFQATT and SNEGSKA (reference sequence). The V gene end was trimmed by 6 bases and the J gene end by 5 bases; junction bases not matched to a gene: 3.

This clonotype was found a few times. The chain uses TRBV3-1 and TRBJ2-5, with 8 bases identical to TRBD2. The CDR3 is 18 residues long. Germline values: CDR1 LGHDT, CDR2 YNNKEL (reference sequence). J lost 3 bases, V lost 0 bases, and 12 bases had no gene match. CDR3 protein: CASSQDGLQAGEEETQYF. The CDR3 DNA follows: TGTGCCAGCAGCCAAGATGGCCTTCAAGCGGGAGAGGAAGAGACCCAGTACTTC.

At least ten counts were recorded for this clonotype. The V and J genes are TRBV29-1 and TRBJ2-5; D may correspond to TRBD1 or TRBD2 (5 bases each). Germline-derived CDR1 and CDR2 are SQVTM and ANQGSEA. The CDR3 loop spans 13 amino acids. Trimming removed 7 bases at V and 4 bases at J, with 16 bases between. The CDR3 loop is CSGLRGLRETQYF. CDR3 coding DNA: TGCAGCGGGCTTCGGGGCTTACGAGAGACCCAGTACTTC.

This clonotype was found many times. The chain couples TRBV29-1 to TRBJ1-1; the D gene is possibly TRBD1 (5 bases). Germline CDR1 and CDR2: SQVTM and ANQGSEA. The CDR3 spans 12 residues. Trimming shortened V by 7 bases and J by 1 base, and 10 bases separated the two germline ends. The DNA of the CDR3 is TGCAGCGCGTGGGACCCGAACACTGAAGCTTTCTTT. Translated: CSAWDPNTEAFF.

V usage is TRBV28 and J usage is TRBJ1-5; no definite D call. Germline-derived CDR1 and CDR2 are MDHEN and SYDVKM. V lost 3 bases, J lost 1 base, and 13 bases lay in between. The CDR3 is 16 residues long. For the CDR3, the DNA is TGTGCCAGCAGTTTTAATCTGGTTATCAGCAATCAGCCCCAGCATTTT. Protein product: CASSFNLVISNQPQHF.

This clonotype was counted ten times or more. This chain connects TRBV5-5 to TRBJ1-1; D is undetermined. Germline loops: CDR1 SGHKS, CDR2 YYEKEE (reference sequence). This CDR3 comprises 15 residues. Deletions cut 4 bases from V and 0 bases from J, with 13 bases between. CDR3 amino acids: CASSRQITLNTEAFF. The DNA for the CDR3 is TGTGCCAGCAGCCGCCAGATCACCCTGAACACTGAAGCTTTCTTT.

This clonotype was observed at least ten times. The chain employs TRBV12-3 or TRBV12-4 and TRBJ2-1, with TRBD2 matching 8 bases. This CDR3 region has 14 residues. V trimming: 5 bases; J trimming: 2 bases; junction bases outside the gene matches: 2. CDR3 DNA: TGTGCCAGCAGTACAGCGGGAGCCTACAATGAGCAGTTCTTC. Its protein is CASSTAGAYNEQFF.

Ten or more counts support this clonotype. The genes are TRBV14 and TRBJ2-3, with 8 bases matching TRBD2. V lost 6 bases, J lost 4 bases, and 9 bases stayed unmatched. This CDR3 is 15 amino acids long. Germline V gives CDR1 SGHDN, CDR2 FVKESK. In nucleotides, the CDR3 is TGTGCCAGCAGTATATTGCGGGAGGTGTCAGATACGCAGTATTTT. The encoded protein is CASSILREVSDTQYF.

On this clonotype: Just one base apart from a much larger clone, this may be a read error. J is TRBJ2-1 and V is TRBV27; tentative D call: TRBD2 (6 bases). The CDR3 sequence is 16 residues long. The germline V gene encodes CDR1 MNHEY and CDR2 SMNVEV (reference sequence). The CDR3 DNA follows: TGTGGCAGCAGACAGCTCTGGGCGGGAAGATACAATGAGCAGTTCTTC. It yields the protein CGSRQLWAGRYNEQFF.

This clonotype was picked up many times. The CDR3 sequence: CASSISSGTSTDTQYF. Here the CDR3 DNA reads TGTGCCAGTAGTATCTCTAGCGGGACTTCCACAGATACGCAGTATTTT. The chain recombines TRBV19 with TRBJ2-3, with 9 positions matching TRBD2. Germline CDR1 and CDR2: LNHDA and SQIVND (reference sequence). The V and J ends lost 3 bases and 2 bases, in that order; junction bases with no gene match: 6. This CDR3 spans 16 amino acids.

This clonotype appeared many times. V is TRBV5-1 and J is TRBJ2-1; TRBD2 aligns across 13 bases. CDR1 is SGHRS, CDR2 YFSETQ, per germline. The V segment lost 0 bases and the J segment 8 bases; nucleotides outside the gene matches: 14. The CDR3 extends over 19 amino acids. CDR3 in DNA: TGCGCCAGCAGCTTGGACGGACTAGCGGGAGCTGCCGACACGCATGAGCAGTTCTTC. It encodes CASSLDGLAGAADTHEQFF.

The V gene is TRBV19, the J gene TRBJ2-7, with unresolved D. CDR1 LNHDA and CDR2 SQIVND come from the germline V gene (reference sequence). The CDR3 covers 16 residues. V was cut by 3 bases and J by 3 bases, with 18 bases left in between. Written as DNA, the CDR3 is TGTGCCAGTAGTATCTTCCCCCGGTCGGGTAGCTACGAGCAGTACTTC. It is translated as CASSIFPRSGSYEQYF.